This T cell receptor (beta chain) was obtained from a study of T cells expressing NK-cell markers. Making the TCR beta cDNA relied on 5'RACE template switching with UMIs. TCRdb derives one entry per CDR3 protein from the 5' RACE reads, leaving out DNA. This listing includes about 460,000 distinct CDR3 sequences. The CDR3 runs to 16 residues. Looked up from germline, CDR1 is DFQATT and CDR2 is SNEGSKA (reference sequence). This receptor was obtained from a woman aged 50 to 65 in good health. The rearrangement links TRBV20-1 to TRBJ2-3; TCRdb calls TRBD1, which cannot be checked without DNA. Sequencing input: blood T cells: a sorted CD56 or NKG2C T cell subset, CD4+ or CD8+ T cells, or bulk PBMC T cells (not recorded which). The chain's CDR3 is CSARDLGHQNSDTQYF.